This T cell receptor (beta chain) appears in the sequencing data of a study of cytotoxic CD8 clonotypes in ibrutinib-treated CLL. General study findings and limits: Few clonotypes were public, and these shrank or held steady under treatment. The study found clonality rose at ibrutinib response, then fell toward baseline at progression. Timing of sampling differed between sustained-remission and progressing patients.

TCRdb's table, derived via immunoSEQ multiplex PCR, lists solely in-frame clones and lacks some. The sample gives around 76,000 clones, roughly 80% of which show up once; around 37% is in the top ten. The V and J ends lost 0 bases and 3 bases respectively, with 16 bases between them. Germline V gene data show CDR1 as SGHNT and CDR2 as YYREEE (reference sequence). The CDR3 is 17 residues long. Worth noting for this clone: Its antigen is undetermined.

This chain connects TRBV5-4 to TRBJ2-1; the D gene could be TRBD1 or TRBD2 (5 bases each). This TCR was recovered from a human donor with chronic lymphocytic leukemia. This specimen was PBMCs, taken after 24 months of ibrutinib treatment. CDR3 loop: CASSLGSGDGVYNEQFF. For the CDR3, the DNA is TGTGCCAGCAGCTTGGGTAGTGGGGACGGTGTCTACAATGAGCAGTTCTTC.